This entry features one T cell receptor (beta chain) sequence. The data are from a study of naive and memory T cell subsets. The library had UMIs added by 3' ligation of an oligonucleotide to TCR cDNA. Amplification of ligated cDNA took four PCR rounds with SP2 and nested alpha and beta constant primers. TCRdb processed the 5' RACE reads anew with MiXCR; each CDR3 protein has one entry. The sample has tens of thousands of distinct CDR3 sequences; more than 7% are singletons. Germline lookup yields CDR1 SQVTM and CDR2 ANQGSEA. This CDR3 is built from 13 residues. V was trimmed by 3 bases and J by 0 bases, leaving 8 bases between them.

The chain recombines TRBV29-1 with TRBJ1-1; a weak D match, TRBD1 (5 bases). The receptor was isolated from a male donor in good health. The CDR3 here is CSVDREMNTEAFF. The CDR3 DNA reads TGCAGCGTTGACAGGGAGATGAACACTGAAGCTTTCTTT. The full variable domain, its missing parts supplied by reference TRBV29-1 and TRBJ1-1, is SAVISQKPSRDICQRGTSLTIQCQVDSQVTMMFWYRQQPGQSLTLIATANQGSEATYESGFVIDKFPISRPNLTFSTLTVSNMSPEDSSIYLCSVDREMNTEAFFGQGTRLTVV.